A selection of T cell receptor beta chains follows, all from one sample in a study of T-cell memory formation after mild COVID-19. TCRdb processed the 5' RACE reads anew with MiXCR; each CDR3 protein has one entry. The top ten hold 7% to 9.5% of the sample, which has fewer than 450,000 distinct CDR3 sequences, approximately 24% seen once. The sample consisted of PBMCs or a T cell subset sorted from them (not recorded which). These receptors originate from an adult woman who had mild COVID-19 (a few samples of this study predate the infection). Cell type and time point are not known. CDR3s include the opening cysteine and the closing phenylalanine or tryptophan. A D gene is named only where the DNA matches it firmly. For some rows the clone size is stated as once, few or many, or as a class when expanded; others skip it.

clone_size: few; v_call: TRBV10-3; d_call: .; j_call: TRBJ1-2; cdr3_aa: CAISVGETNYGYTF; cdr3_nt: TGTGCCATCAGTGTTGGCGAGACTAACTATGGCTACACCTTC
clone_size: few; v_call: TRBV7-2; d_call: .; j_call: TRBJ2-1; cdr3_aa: CASSFSGVSYNEQFF; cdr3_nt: TGTGCCAGCAGCTTTTCAGGGGTCTCCTACAATGAGCAGTTCTTC
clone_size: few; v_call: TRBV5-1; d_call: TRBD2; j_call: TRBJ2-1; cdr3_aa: CASSPQAGDEQFF; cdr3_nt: TGCGCCAGCAGCCCTCAAGCGGGGGATGAGCAGTTCTTC
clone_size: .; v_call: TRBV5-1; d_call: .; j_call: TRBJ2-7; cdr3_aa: CASSLDLSRGATTNF; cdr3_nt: TGCGCCAGCAGCTTGGATCTGAGCAGGGGGGCCACGACAAACTTC
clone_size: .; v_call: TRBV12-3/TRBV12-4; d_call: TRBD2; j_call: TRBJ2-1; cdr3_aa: CASKERGAYNEQFF; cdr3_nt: TGTGCCAGCAAGGAGCGGGGGGCCTACAATGAGCAGTTCTTC
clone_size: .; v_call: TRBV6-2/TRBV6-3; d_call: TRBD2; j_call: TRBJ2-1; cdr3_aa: CASNRLAGEGHEQFF; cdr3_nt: TGTGCCAGCAACCGACTAGCGGGAGAAGGCCATGAGCAGTTCTTC
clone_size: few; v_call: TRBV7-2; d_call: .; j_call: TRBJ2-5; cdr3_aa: CASSASLGTQYF; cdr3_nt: TGTGCCAGCAGCGCTTCCCTGGGGACCCAGTACTTC
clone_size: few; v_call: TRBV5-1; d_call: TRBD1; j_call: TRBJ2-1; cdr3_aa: CASSLARDRGLTDNEQFF; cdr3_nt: TGCGCCAGCAGCTTGGCTCGGGACAGGGGGCTTACGGACAATGAGCAGTTCTTC
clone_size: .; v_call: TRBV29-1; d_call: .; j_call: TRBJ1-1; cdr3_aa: CSVEGGRYRNTEAFF; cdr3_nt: TGCAGCGTTGAAGGGGGACGGTACCGAAACACTGAAGCTTTCTTT
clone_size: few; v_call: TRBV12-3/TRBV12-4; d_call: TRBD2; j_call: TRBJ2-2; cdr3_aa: CASSAGTSGMNTGELFF; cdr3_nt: TGTGCCAGCAGCGCCGGGACTAGCGGGATGAACACCGGGGAGCTGTTTTTT
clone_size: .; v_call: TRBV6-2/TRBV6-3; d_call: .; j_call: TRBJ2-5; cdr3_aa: CASSYVEAPNQETQYF; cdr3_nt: TGTGCCAGCAGTTACGTGGAAGCCCCTAACCAAGAGACCCAGTACTTC
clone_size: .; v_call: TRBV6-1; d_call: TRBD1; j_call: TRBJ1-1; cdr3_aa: CASSLHGTARTEAFF; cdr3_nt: TGTGCCAGCAGTCTACATGGGACAGCCCGAACCGAAGCTTTCTTT
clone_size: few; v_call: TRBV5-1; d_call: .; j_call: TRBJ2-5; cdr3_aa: CASSLGGVEETQYF; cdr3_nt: TGCGCCAGCAGCTTAGGCGGTGTCGAAGAGACCCAGTACTTC
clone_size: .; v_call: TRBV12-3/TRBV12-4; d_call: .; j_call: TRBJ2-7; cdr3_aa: CASSNRPGIGYEQYF; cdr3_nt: TGTGCCAGCAGTAACCGTCCGGGTATAGGCTACGAGCAGTACTTC
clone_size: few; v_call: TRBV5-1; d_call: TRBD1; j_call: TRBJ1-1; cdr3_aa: CASSLAFGDSQAFF; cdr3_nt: TGCGCCAGCAGCTTGGCGTTCGGGGACAGTCAAGCTTTCTTT
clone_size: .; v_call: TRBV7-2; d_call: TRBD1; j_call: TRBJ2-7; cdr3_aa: CASSLVADRVPRDEQYF; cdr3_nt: TGTGCCAGCAGCTTAGTGGCGGACAGGGTTCCGCGGGACGAGCAGTACTTC
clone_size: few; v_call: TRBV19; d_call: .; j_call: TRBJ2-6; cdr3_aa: CASSFGRTGANVLTF; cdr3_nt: TGTGCCAGTAGCTTTGGGAGGACTGGGGCCAACGTCCTGACTTTC
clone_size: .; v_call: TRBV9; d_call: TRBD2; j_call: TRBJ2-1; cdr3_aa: CASNPAGGGYREQFF; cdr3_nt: TGTGCCAGCAATCCGGCGGGAGGGGGCTACAGGGAGCAGTTCTTC
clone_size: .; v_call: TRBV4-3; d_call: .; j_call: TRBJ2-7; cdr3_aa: CASSQVKTPGYEQYF; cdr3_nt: TGCGCCAGCAGCCAAGTCAAGACTCCTGGCTACGAGCAGTACTTC
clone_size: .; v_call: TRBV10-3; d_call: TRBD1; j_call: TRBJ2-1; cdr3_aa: CAISVGPPGQGNNEQFF; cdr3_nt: TGTGCCATCAGTGTGGGACCTCCGGGACAGGGGAACAATGAGCAGTTCTTC
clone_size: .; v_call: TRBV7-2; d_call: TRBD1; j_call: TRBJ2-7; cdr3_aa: CASSWIRDRAYEQYF; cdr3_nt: TGTGCCAGCAGCTGGATCCGGGACAGGGCGTACGAGCAGTACTTC
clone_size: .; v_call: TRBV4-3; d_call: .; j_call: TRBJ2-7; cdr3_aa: CASSQDYRAYYEQYF; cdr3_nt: TGCGCCAGCAGCCAAGATTACAGGGCTTACTACGAGCAGTACTTC
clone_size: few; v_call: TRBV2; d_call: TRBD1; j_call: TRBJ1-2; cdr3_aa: CASRTGLRKGYTF; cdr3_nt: TGTGCCAGCAGGACAGGGTTAAGAAAGGGCTACACCTTC
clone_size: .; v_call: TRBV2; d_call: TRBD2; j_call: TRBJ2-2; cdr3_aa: CASRGLAGDTGELFF; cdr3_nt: TGTGCCAGCAGGGGCCTCGCGGGGGACACCGGGGAGCTGTTTTTT
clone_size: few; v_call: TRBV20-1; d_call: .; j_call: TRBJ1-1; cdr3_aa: CSASPPRPTEAFF; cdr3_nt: TGCAGTGCTAGCCCCCCCCGACCCACTGAAGCTTTCTTT
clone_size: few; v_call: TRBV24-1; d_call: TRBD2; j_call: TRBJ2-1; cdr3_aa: CATQFGVAGASSYNEQFF; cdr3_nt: TGTGCCACGCAGTTCGGGGTAGCGGGAGCTAGCTCCTACAATGAGCAGTTCTTC
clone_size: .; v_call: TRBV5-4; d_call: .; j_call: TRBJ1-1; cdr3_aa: CASSAWTMNTEAFF; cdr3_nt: TGTGCCAGCAGCGCTTGGACGATGAACACTGAAGCTTTCTTT
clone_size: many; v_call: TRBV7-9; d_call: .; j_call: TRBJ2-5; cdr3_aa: CASSRIGHPEGETQYF; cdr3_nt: TGTGCCAGCAGTCGCATAGGACATCCGGAAGGGGAGACCCAGTACTTC
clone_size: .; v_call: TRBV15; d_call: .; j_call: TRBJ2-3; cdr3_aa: CATSAAAYGATDTQYF; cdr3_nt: TGTGCCACCAGCGCCGCGGCCTACGGGGCCACAGATACGCAGTATTTT
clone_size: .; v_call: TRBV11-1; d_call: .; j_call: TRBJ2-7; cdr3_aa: CASSSTRTEQYF; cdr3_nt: TGTGCCAGCAGCTCCACGAGGACGGAGCAGTACTTC
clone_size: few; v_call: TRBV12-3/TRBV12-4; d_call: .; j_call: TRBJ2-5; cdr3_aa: CASSLMAGQETQYF; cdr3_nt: TGTGCCAGCAGTTTAATGGCCGGACAAGAGACCCAGTACTTC
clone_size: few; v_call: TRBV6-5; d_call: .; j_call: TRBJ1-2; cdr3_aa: CASSFRGAGYGYTF; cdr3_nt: TGTGCCAGCAGTTTTCGGGGCGCAGGATATGGCTACACCTTC
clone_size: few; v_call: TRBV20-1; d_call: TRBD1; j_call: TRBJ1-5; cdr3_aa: CSARQGSINQPQHF; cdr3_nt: TGCAGTGCCCGACAGGGGAGTATCAATCAGCCCCAGCATTTT
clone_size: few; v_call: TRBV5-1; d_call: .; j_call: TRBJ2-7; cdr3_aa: CASSSFWEGSRDEQYF; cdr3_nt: TGCGCCAGCAGCTCCTTTTGGGAAGGCTCGAGGGACGAGCAGTACTTC
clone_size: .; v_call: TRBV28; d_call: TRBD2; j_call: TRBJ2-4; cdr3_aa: CASSTGTSEKNIQYF; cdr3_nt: TGTGCCAGCAGTACCGGGACTAGCGAAAAAAACATTCAGTACTTC
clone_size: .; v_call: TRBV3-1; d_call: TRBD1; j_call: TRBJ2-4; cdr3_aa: CASSHMTGVAKNIQYF; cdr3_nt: TGTGCCAGCAGCCACATGACAGGGGTAGCCAAAAACATTCAGTACTTC